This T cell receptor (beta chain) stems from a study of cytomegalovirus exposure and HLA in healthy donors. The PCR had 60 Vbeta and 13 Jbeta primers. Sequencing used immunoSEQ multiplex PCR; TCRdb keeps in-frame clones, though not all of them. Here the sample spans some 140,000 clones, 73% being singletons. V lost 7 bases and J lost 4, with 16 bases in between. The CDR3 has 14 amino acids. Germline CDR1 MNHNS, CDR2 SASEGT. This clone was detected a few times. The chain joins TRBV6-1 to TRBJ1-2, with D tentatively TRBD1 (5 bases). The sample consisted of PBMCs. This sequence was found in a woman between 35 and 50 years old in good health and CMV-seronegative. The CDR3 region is CASTERIQAYGYTF. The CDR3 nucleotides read TGTGCCAGCACAGAAAGGATACAGGCCTATGGCTACACCTTC.